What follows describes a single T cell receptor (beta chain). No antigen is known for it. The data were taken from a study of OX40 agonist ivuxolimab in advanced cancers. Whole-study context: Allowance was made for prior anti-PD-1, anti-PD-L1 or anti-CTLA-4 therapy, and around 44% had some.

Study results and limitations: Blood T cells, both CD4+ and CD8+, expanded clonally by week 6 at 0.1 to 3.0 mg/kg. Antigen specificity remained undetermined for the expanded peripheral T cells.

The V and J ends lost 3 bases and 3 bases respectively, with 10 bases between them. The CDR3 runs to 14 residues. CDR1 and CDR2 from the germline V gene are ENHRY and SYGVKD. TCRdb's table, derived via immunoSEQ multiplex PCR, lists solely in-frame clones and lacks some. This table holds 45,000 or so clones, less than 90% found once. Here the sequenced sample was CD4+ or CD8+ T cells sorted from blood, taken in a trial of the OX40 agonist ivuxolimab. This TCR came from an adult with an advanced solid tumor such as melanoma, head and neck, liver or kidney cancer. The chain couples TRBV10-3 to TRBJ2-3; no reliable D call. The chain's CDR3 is CAISEGQETDTQYF. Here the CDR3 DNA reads TGTGCCATCAGTGAAGGTCAGGAGACAGATACGCAGTATTTT.